The clone carrying this TCR beta chain was detected only once. Its target is not known. The entry originates in a study of lymphopenia after photon versus proton radiotherapy. Assay used: immunoSEQ multiplex PCR; TCRdb lists only in-frame clones, some missing. This table holds about 23,000 clones, about 93% found once. Study findings and constraints: Photon-treated patients lost naive T cells and TCR diversity; proton-treated stayed stable. Post-nadir diversity loss with photons came from oligoclonal expansion, particularly CD8+ Temra cells.

The sample in question was peripheral blood, obtained from a patient treated with proton-based radiotherapy. This clonotype originated in a woman in her 70s with pancreatic cancer. Some clones in this sample may be carry-over from other donors' samples.

CDR3 nucleotides: TGTGCCAGCAGCTTAGCAGGGATCCACGAGCAGTACTTC. Encoded protein: CASSLAGIHEQYF. This chain connects TRBV7-8 to TRBJ2-7, with no clear D. Trimming stripped 0 bases from V and 5 bases from J, with 8 bases between. CDR1 and CDR2 from the germline V gene are SGHVS and FQNEAQ. The CDR3 extends over 13 amino acids.